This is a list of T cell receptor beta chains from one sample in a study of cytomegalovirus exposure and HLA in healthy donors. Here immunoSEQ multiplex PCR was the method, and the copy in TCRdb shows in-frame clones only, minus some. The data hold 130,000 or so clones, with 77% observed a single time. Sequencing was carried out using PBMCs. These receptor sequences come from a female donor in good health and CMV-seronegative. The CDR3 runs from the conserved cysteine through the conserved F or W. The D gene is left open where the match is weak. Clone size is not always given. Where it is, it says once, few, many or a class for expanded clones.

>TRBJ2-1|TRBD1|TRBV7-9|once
CASSQTTGQGLGNEQFF
TGTGCCAGCAGCCAGACGACCGGACAGGGGTTGGGAAATGAGCAGTTCTTC
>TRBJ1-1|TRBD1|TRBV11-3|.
CATRQGGATEAFF
TGTGCCACCCGACAGGGGGGAGCCACTGAAGCTTTCTTT
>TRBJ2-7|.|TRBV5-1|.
CASSPGTLSYEQYF
TGCGCCAGCAGTCCCGGGACTCTATCCTACGAGCAGTACTTC
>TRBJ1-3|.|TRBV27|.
CASSLTTPRRGSGNTIYF
TGTGCCAGCAGCCTCACGACCCCGAGACGGGGCTCTGGAAACACCATATATTTT
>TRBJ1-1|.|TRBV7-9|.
CASSLESDEAFF
TGTGCCAGCAGCTTAGAATCAGATGAAGCTTTCTTT
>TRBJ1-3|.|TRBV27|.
CASSPRQDGSGNTIYF
TGTGCCAGCAGTCCGCGACAGGATGGCTCTGGAAACACCATATATTTT
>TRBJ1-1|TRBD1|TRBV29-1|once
CSGQGQGRFAFF
TGCAGCGGGCAGGGACAGGGGAGGTTCGCTTTCTTT
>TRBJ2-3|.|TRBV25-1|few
CASSRASGSTDTQYF
TGTGCCAGCAGTCGGGCCAGCGGTAGCACAGATACGCAGTATTTT
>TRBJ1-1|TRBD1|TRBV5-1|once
CASSLTGETEAFF
TGCGCCAGCAGCTTGACAGGGGAAACTGAAGCTTTCTTT
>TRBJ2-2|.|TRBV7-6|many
CASSSEVPGELFF
TGTGCCAGCAGCTCAGAAGTTCCCGGGGAGCTGTTTTTT
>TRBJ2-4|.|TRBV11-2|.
CASSLETSKVKNIQYF
TGTGCCAGCAGCTTAGAAACAAGTAAAGTCAAAAACATTCAGTACTTC
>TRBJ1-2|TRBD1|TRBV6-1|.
CASSLQGGHNYGYTF
TGTGCCAGCAGTCTACAGGGGGGTCACAACTATGGCTACACCTTC
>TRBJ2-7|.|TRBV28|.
CASSLRGPSYEQYF
TGTGCCAGCAGTTTGCGGGGACCTTCCTACGAGCAGTACTTC
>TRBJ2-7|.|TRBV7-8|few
CASSLQVVEQYF
TGTGCCAGCAGCTTACAGGTGGTCGAGCAGTACTTC
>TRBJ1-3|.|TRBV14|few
CASSQSNSGNTIYF
TGTGCCAGCAGCCAATCAAACTCTGGAAACACCATATATTTT
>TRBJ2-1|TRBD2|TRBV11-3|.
CASSLERGVGTSGSYEQFF
TGTGCCAGCAGCTTAGAACGGGGGGTAGGGACTAGCGGGAGCTATGAGCAGTTCTTC
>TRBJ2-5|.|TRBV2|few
CASGPGAQYF
TGTGCCAGCGGCCCAGGGGCCCAGTACTTC
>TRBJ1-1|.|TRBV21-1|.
CASGLRGMNTEAFF
TGTGCCAGCGGGCTAAGGGGGATGAACACTGAAGCTTTCTTT
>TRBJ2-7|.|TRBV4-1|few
CASSQVSGTAYEQYF
TGTGCCAGCAGCCAAGTGTCGGGTACGGCCTACGAGCAGTACTTC
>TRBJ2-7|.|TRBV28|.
CASSLPAAYKQYF
TGTGCCAGCAGTCTCCCAGCGGCCTACAAGCAGTACTTC
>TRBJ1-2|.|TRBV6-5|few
CASTPGGLNYGYTF
TGTGCCAGCACACCGGGGGGTCTTAACTATGGCTACACCTTC
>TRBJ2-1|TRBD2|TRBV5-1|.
CASSLAGELAGHGEQFF
TGCGCCAGCAGCTTGGCCGGCGAACTAGCGGGACACGGTGAGCAGTTCTTC
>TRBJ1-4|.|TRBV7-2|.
CASSITGVPNEKLFF
TGTGCCAGCAGTATCACAGGTGTTCCTAATGAAAAACTGTTTTTT
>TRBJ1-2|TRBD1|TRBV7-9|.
CASMGIDRVLPANYGYTF
TGTGCCAGCATGGGAATTGACAGGGTCCTCCCGGCCAACTATGGCTACACCTTC
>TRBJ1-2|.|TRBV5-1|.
CASSLGDLTDGYTF
TGCGCCAGCAGCTTGGGAGACTTAACCGATGGCTACACCTTC
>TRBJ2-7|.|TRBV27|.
CASSPPQGPILGQYF
TGTGCCAGCAGTCCCCCACAGGGCCCTATCCTAGGGCAGTACTTC
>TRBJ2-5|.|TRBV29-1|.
CRVPEQYF
TGCAGGGTCCCGGAGCAGTACTTC
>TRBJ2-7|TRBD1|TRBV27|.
CASSSQHRGRSYEQYF
TGTGCCAGCAGTTCGCAACACAGGGGTAGGTCCTACGAGCAGTACTTC
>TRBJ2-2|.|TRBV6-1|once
CASSTGANTGELFF
TGTGCCAGCAGTACGGGGGCGAACACCGGGGAGCTGTTTTTT
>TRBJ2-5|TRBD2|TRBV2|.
CASSRGTSGPETQYF
TGTGCCAGCAGCCGGGGGACTAGCGGTCCGGAGACCCAGTACTTC
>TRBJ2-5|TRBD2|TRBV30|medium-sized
CAWSGTSGRTVQETQYF
TGTGCCTGGAGCGGGACTAGCGGGAGGACCGTGCAAGAGACCCAGTACTTC
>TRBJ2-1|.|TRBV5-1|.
CASSLITGSNEQFF
TGCGCCAGCAGCTTGATTACAGGGAGCAATGAGCAGTTCTTC
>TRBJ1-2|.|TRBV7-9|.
CASSLYDRLESYTF
TGTGCCAGCAGCTTATACGACAGGCTTGAGAGCTACACCTTC
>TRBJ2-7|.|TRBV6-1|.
CASSERGGNYEQYF
TGTGCCAGCAGTGAGAGGGGGGGAAACTACGAGCAGTACTTC
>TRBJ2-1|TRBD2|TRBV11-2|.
CASSLDPPSGQFF
TGTGCCAGCAGCTTAGATCCCCCTAGCGGGCAGTTCTTC
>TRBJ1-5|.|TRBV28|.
CASSAGTTTNQPQHF
TGTGCCAGCAGTGCCGGGACAACTACAAATCAGCCCCAGCATTTT
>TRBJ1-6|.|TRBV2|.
CASTEGLGGSNSPLHF
TGTGCCAGCACCGAAGGCCTAGGTGGAAGTAATTCACCCCTCCACTTT
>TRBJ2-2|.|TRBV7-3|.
CASSPRGRNTGELFF
TGTGCCAGCAGCCCGCGGGGGCGGAACACCGGGGAGCTGTTTTTT
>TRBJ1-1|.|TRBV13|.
CASSFPSEGENAEAFF
TGTGCCAGCAGCTTCCCCTCCGAGGGGGAGAATGCTGAAGCTTTCTTT
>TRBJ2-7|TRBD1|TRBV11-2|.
CASSRGQYSEQYF
TGTGCCAGCAGCCGGGGACAGTACAGCGAGCAGTACTTC
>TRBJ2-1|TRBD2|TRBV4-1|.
CASSQELAGQRDAVEQFF
TGCGCCAGCAGCCAAGAACTAGCGGGGCAGAGGGATGCGGTTGAGCAGTTCTTC
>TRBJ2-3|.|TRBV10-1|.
CASSESGGPWADTQYF
TGCGCCAGCAGTGAGTCCGGGGGACCGTGGGCAGATACGCAGTATTTT
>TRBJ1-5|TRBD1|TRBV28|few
CASKQGTLVQPQHF
TGTGCCAGCAAACAGGGGACTTTGGTTCAGCCCCAGCATTTT
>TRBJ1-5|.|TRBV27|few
CASSFQGQPQHF
TGTGCCAGCAGTTTCCAGGGTCAGCCCCAGCATTTT
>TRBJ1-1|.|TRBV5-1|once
CASSSDATRAEAFF
TGCGCCAGCAGCTCAGACGCTACGAGGGCTGAAGCTTTCTTT